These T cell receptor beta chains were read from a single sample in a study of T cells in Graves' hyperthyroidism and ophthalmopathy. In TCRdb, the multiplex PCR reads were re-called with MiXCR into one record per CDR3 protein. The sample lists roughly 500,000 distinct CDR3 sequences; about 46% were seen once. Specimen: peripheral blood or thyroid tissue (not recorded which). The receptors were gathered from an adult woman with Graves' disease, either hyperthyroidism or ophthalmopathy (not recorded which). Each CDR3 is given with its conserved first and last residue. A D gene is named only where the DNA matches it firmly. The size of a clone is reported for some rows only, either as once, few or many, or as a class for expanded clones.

CDR3nt: TGTGCCAGCAGGCCCGGACGGATCTCTGGGGCCAACGTCCTGACTTTC; CDR3aa: CASRPGRISGANVLTF; j_gene: TRBJ2-6; len: 16; abundance: many; d_gene: NA; v_gene: TRBV6-5
CDR3nt: TGCAGCGTTGGGCCCGGGACATGGAACACCGGGGAGCTGTTTTTT; CDR3aa: CSVGPGTWNTGELFF; j_gene: TRBJ2-2; len: 15; abundance: many; d_gene: NA; v_gene: TRBV29-1
CDR3nt: TGTGCCAGCAGTTGGATAACTGAAGCTTTCTTT; CDR3aa: CASSWITEAFF; j_gene: TRBJ1-1; len: 11; abundance: NA; d_gene: NA; v_gene: TRBV6-2/TRBV6-3
CDR3nt: TGTGCCAGTTCGACGGGCCCTAATGAAAAACTGTTTTTT; CDR3aa: CASSTGPNEKLFF; j_gene: TRBJ1-4; len: 13; abundance: many; d_gene: NA; v_gene: TRBV2
CDR3nt: TGTGCCAGTAGTGCCGGACAGGGGAAACAAGCTTTCTTT; CDR3aa: CASSAGQGKQAFF; j_gene: TRBJ1-1; len: 13; abundance: NA; d_gene: TRBD1; v_gene: TRBV19
CDR3nt: TGCAGTGCTAGAGATCAGGGCATGGGTAGTAATTCACCCCTCCACTTT; CDR3aa: CSARDQGMGSNSPLHF; j_gene: TRBJ1-6; len: 16; abundance: many; d_gene: NA; v_gene: TRBV20-1
CDR3nt: TGTGCCACCAGCGCCGAGGGCAGGGGCGCCTATCAGCCCCAGCATTTT; CDR3aa: CATSAEGRGAYQPQHF; j_gene: TRBJ1-5; len: 16; abundance: NA; d_gene: NA; v_gene: TRBV15
CDR3nt: TGCAGCGTTGAGGGAGGGACTAGCGGGAGTCGGGAGACCCAGTACTTC; CDR3aa: CSVEGGTSGSRETQYF; j_gene: TRBJ2-5; len: 16; abundance: NA; d_gene: TRBD2; v_gene: TRBV29-1
CDR3nt: TGTGCCAGCAGCTACCGGGACGGGCATCAGCCCCAGCATTTT; CDR3aa: CASSYRDGHQPQHF; j_gene: TRBJ1-5; len: 14; abundance: few; d_gene: NA; v_gene: TRBV7-2
CDR3nt: TGTGCCAGCAGCCAAGACCGTCGACGGCAGAATTCACCCCTCCACTTT; CDR3aa: CASSQDRRRQNSPLHF; j_gene: TRBJ1-6; len: 16; abundance: many; d_gene: NA; v_gene: TRBV4-2
CDR3nt: TGTGCCAGTACCGGTGGAGGGGGTGGGAACTACGAGCAGTACTTC; CDR3aa: CASTGGGGGNYEQYF; j_gene: TRBJ2-7; len: 15; abundance: NA; d_gene: NA; v_gene: TRBV19
CDR3nt: TGCAGCGTTCGGGCACCTGGGTCTGGGGCCAACGTCCTGACTTTC; CDR3aa: CSVRAPGSGANVLTF; j_gene: TRBJ2-6; len: 15; abundance: many; d_gene: NA; v_gene: TRBV29-1
CDR3nt: TGCAGCGTTGAGGACAGGTCTAACTATGGCTACACCTTC; CDR3aa: CSVEDRSNYGYTF; j_gene: TRBJ1-2; len: 13; abundance: many; d_gene: TRBD1; v_gene: TRBV29-1
CDR3nt: TGTGCCAGCAGTTTTGAACAGATGAACACTGAAGCTTTCTTT; CDR3aa: CASSFEQMNTEAFF; j_gene: TRBJ1-1; len: 14; abundance: many; d_gene: NA; v_gene: TRBV12-3/TRBV12-4
CDR3nt: TGTGCCAGCAGCTCCTCCTTCTACGAGCAGTACTTC; CDR3aa: CASSSSFYEQYF; j_gene: TRBJ2-7; len: 12; abundance: many; d_gene: NA; v_gene: TRBV7-2
CDR3nt: TGTGCCATGGGGAGGGGTAATGAAAAACTGTTTTTT; CDR3aa: CAMGRGNEKLFF; j_gene: TRBJ1-4; len: 12; abundance: once; d_gene: NA; v_gene: TRBV10-3
CDR3nt: TGCGCCAGCAGCTTGGAAGCGGGAGTACTCTACGAGCAGTACTTC; CDR3aa: CASSLEAGVLYEQYF; j_gene: TRBJ2-7; len: 15; abundance: many; d_gene: TRBD2; v_gene: TRBV5-1
CDR3nt: TGTGCCAGTAGTATTGGAAGGACCGGGGAGCTGTTTTTT; CDR3aa: CASSIGRTGELFF; j_gene: TRBJ2-2; len: 13; abundance: many; d_gene: NA; v_gene: TRBV19
CDR3nt: TGTGCCAGCAGTCGACTAAGCGAATACGAGCAGTACTTC; CDR3aa: CASSRLSEYEQYF; j_gene: TRBJ2-7; len: 13; abundance: NA; d_gene: NA; v_gene: TRBV2
CDR3nt: TGTGCCACCAGTCGAGGGTTGGAGACCCAGTACTTC; CDR3aa: CATSRGLETQYF; j_gene: TRBJ2-5; len: 12; abundance: NA; d_gene: NA; v_gene: TRBV24-1
CDR3nt: TGTGCCAGCAGCGTAGAATCAGGGGCGGGTGGCTACACCTTC; CDR3aa: CASSVESGAGGYTF; j_gene: TRBJ1-2; len: 14; abundance: many; d_gene: NA; v_gene: TRBV9
CDR3nt: TGTGCCAGCAGAGACAGGGGAGGGAAAGCTTTCTTT; CDR3aa: CASRDRGGKAFF; j_gene: TRBJ1-1; len: 12; abundance: many; d_gene: TRBD1; v_gene: TRBV7-3
CDR3nt: TGTGCCATCGGAGGCAACACAGATACGCAGTATTTT; CDR3aa: CAIGGNTDTQYF; j_gene: TRBJ2-3; len: 12; abundance: few; d_gene: NA; v_gene: TRBV10-3
CDR3nt: TGTGCCAGCAGCTTAATGCCTAGCGGAGATACGCAGTATTTT; CDR3aa: CASSLMPSGDTQYF; j_gene: TRBJ2-3; len: 14; abundance: NA; d_gene: TRBD2; v_gene: TRBV7-3
CDR3nt: TGTGCCAGCAGTGAAGCCCCAGGGCCAAGCAATCAGCCCCAGCATTTT; CDR3aa: CASSEAPGPSNQPQHF; j_gene: TRBJ1-5; len: 16; abundance: NA; d_gene: NA; v_gene: TRBV6-1
CDR3nt: TGTGCCAGCAGCCAAGGGAGGAGGGACGATCAAGAGACCCAGTACTTC; CDR3aa: CASSQGRRDDQETQYF; j_gene: TRBJ2-5; len: 16; abundance: NA; d_gene: NA; v_gene: TRBV14
CDR3nt: TGTGCCAGCGTCAACAAACCCGGGACAGGGGATGGCTACACCTTC; CDR3aa: CASVNKPGTGDGYTF; j_gene: TRBJ1-2; len: 15; abundance: NA; d_gene: TRBD1; v_gene: TRBV16
CDR3nt: TGCGCCAGCAGCTTGGCAGGCAACCCCTACGAGCAGTACTTC; CDR3aa: CASSLAGNPYEQYF; j_gene: TRBJ2-7; len: 14; abundance: many; d_gene: NA; v_gene: TRBV5-1
CDR3nt: TGTGCCAGCAGCTTAGATGAGGGATACCAGCCCCAGCATTTT; CDR3aa: CASSLDEGYQPQHF; j_gene: TRBJ1-5; len: 14; abundance: NA; d_gene: NA; v_gene: TRBV7-8
CDR3nt: TGTGCCAGCAGCCTGGAGGGTAACACCGGGGAGCTGTTTTTT; CDR3aa: CASSLEGNTGELFF; j_gene: TRBJ2-2; len: 14; abundance: many; d_gene: NA; v_gene: TRBV2
CDR3nt: TGTGCCGCCTCACCCAGGGGGACAAGCGGCTACACCTTC; CDR3aa: CAASPRGTSGYTF; j_gene: TRBJ1-2; len: 13; abundance: many; d_gene: TRBD1; v_gene: TRBV10-3
CDR3nt: TGTGCCAGCAGCCGCGTGGGGGGTGGAAACACCATATATTTT; CDR3aa: CASSRVGGGNTIYF; j_gene: TRBJ1-3; len: 14; abundance: NA; d_gene: NA; v_gene: TRBV7-2
CDR3nt: TGTGCCATCAGTGAAAGGGGGACAGATACGCAGTATTTT; CDR3aa: CAISERGTDTQYF; j_gene: TRBJ2-3; len: 13; abundance: many; d_gene: NA; v_gene: TRBV10-3
CDR3nt: TGTGCCAGCAGCTATCAGGGGAGCTCCTACGAGCAGTACTTC; CDR3aa: CASSYQGSSYEQYF; j_gene: TRBJ2-7; len: 14; abundance: many; d_gene: NA; v_gene: TRBV11-2
CDR3nt: TGTGCCAGCAGCGTCACAGCAACTAATGAAAAACTGTTTTTT; CDR3aa: CASSVTATNEKLFF; j_gene: TRBJ1-4; len: 14; abundance: many; d_gene: NA; v_gene: TRBV9
CDR3nt: TGTGCCAGTAGTATCAGCCGAATCGCCGGCTACACCTTC; CDR3aa: CASSISRIAGYTF; j_gene: TRBJ1-2; len: 13; abundance: once; d_gene: NA; v_gene: TRBV19
CDR3nt: TGTGCCAGCTCACCGAGGACCATCTACTACGAGCAGTACTTC; CDR3aa: CASSPRTIYYEQYF; j_gene: TRBJ2-7; len: 14; abundance: NA; d_gene: NA; v_gene: TRBV18
CDR3nt: TGCAGTGCTCCACGGACAGGCCTGGGCGAGTACGAGCAGTACTTC; CDR3aa: CSAPRTGLGEYEQYF; j_gene: TRBJ2-7; len: 15; abundance: NA; d_gene: TRBD1; v_gene: TRBV20-1
CDR3nt: TGTGCCAGCAGCGTAGTTTTCGGACGGGGGGCTGGAGGAAACACCATATATTTT; CDR3aa: CASSVVFGRGAGGNTIYF; j_gene: TRBJ1-3; len: 18; abundance: NA; d_gene: NA; v_gene: TRBV9
CDR3nt: TGTGCCAGCAGATCCGGGACTAGCCGTTCCTACGAGCAGTACTTC; CDR3aa: CASRSGTSRSYEQYF; j_gene: TRBJ2-7; len: 15; abundance: NA; d_gene: TRBD2; v_gene: TRBV7-9
CDR3nt: TGTGCCAGCAGCCCGGTGCTCCTGAACACTGAAGCTTTCTTT; CDR3aa: CASSPVLLNTEAFF; j_gene: TRBJ1-1; len: 14; abundance: NA; d_gene: NA; v_gene: TRBV7-9
CDR3nt: TGTGCCAGCAGCCAAGGAGGGACTTCGGCCTACGAGCAGTACTTC; CDR3aa: CASSQGGTSAYEQYF; j_gene: TRBJ2-7; len: 15; abundance: many; d_gene: NA; v_gene: TRBV4-2
CDR3nt: TGTGCCAGCAGCTCTAGCCTCAATCAGCCCCAGCATTTT; CDR3aa: CASSSSLNQPQHF; j_gene: TRBJ1-5; len: 13; abundance: few; d_gene: NA; v_gene: TRBV14
CDR3nt: TGTGCCAGCAGCTTAAGACATTTGGAGCAGTACTTC; CDR3aa: CASSLRHLEQYF; j_gene: TRBJ2-7; len: 12; abundance: once; d_gene: NA; v_gene: TRBV7-2
CDR3nt: TGCGCCAGCAGATTGGACTCCTATGGCTACACCTTC; CDR3aa: CASRLDSYGYTF; j_gene: TRBJ1-2; len: 12; abundance: many; d_gene: NA; v_gene: TRBV5-1
CDR3nt: TGCAGCGTAGGACTAGGGGGCAGCAATCAGCCCCAGCATTTT; CDR3aa: CSVGLGGSNQPQHF; j_gene: TRBJ1-5; len: 14; abundance: NA; d_gene: TRBD1; v_gene: TRBV29-1
CDR3nt: TGTGCCATCAGTGAGTCGAGAGGGGACGTCTTTCCTGAAGCTTTCTTT; CDR3aa: CAISESRGDVFPEAFF; j_gene: TRBJ1-1; len: 16; abundance: NA; d_gene: NA; v_gene: TRBV10-3
CDR3nt: TGTGCCAGCGGTGCGGGAGGGCCCTACGAGCAGTACTTC; CDR3aa: CASGAGGPYEQYF; j_gene: TRBJ2-7; len: 13; abundance: many; d_gene: TRBD2; v_gene: TRBV7-2
CDR3nt: TGTGCCATCACCCCTCTACCCAGCGACGGATCTAACTATGGCTACACCTTC; CDR3aa: CAITPLPSDGSNYGYTF; j_gene: TRBJ1-2; len: 17; abundance: NA; d_gene: NA; v_gene: TRBV10-3
CDR3nt: TGTGCCAGCAGCGTTACGGCGCGATCCTACGAGCAGTACTTC; CDR3aa: CASSVTARSYEQYF; j_gene: TRBJ2-7; len: 14; abundance: NA; d_gene: NA; v_gene: TRBV7-9
CDR3nt: TGTGCCAGCAGCCCCCGGGCTCCAGGCGAAGGCTACACCTTC; CDR3aa: CASSPRAPGEGYTF; j_gene: TRBJ1-2; len: 14; abundance: NA; d_gene: NA; v_gene: TRBV14
CDR3nt: TGTGCCAGCAGCTTGGTGGCTAGCGGGGCCAACGTCCTGACTTTC; CDR3aa: CASSLVASGANVLTF; j_gene: TRBJ2-6; len: 15; abundance: NA; d_gene: NA; v_gene: TRBV5-5
CDR3nt: TGTGCCAGCAGCTACCGGGATGGGAATTCACCCCTCCACTTT; CDR3aa: CASSYRDGNSPLHF; j_gene: TRBJ1-6; len: 14; abundance: many; d_gene: NA; v_gene: TRBV14
CDR3nt: TGTGCCAGCGATATCGGAGGGCAGAACACTGAAGCTTTCTTT; CDR3aa: CASDIGGQNTEAFF; j_gene: TRBJ1-1; len: 14; abundance: NA; d_gene: NA; v_gene: TRBV2
CDR3nt: TGCAGCCTCCAAGGGGTTGGTCCCTACGAGCAGTACTTC; CDR3aa: CSLQGVGPYEQYF; j_gene: TRBJ2-7; len: 13; abundance: few; d_gene: NA; v_gene: TRBV29-1
CDR3nt: TGCAGTGCTAGATCCCCTACCGGGACTCTCGGGGCCAATGAGCAGTTCTTC; CDR3aa: CSARSPTGTLGANEQFF; j_gene: TRBJ2-1; len: 17; abundance: NA; d_gene: NA; v_gene: TRBV20-1